Each of the 25 T cell receptor beta chains below was sequenced from the same sample in a study of blood T cell repertoires in COVID-19 (dated by TCRdb to between 2020 and 2021). Libraries came from the immunoSEQ multiplex PCR assay. Entries here come from immuneACCESS through TCRdb and include only in-frame sequences with V and J called. Some clones fail to appear in such tables; in the studies checked, an unresolved V gene covers under half of the shortfall, and the cause of the remainder is unknown. Here the sample has more than 85,000 clones; around 85% occur a single time. 35% to 40% of the sample is in the top ten clones. The material sequenced was peripheral blood. These receptor sequences come from a man at least 80 years old with acute or convalescent COVID-19.

The chain employs TRBV9 and TRBJ2-2; the D gene is possibly TRBD1 (6 bases). Per the germline V gene, CDR1 is SGDLS and CDR2 is YYNGEE. There are 17 residues in the CDR3. Trimming stripped 0 bases from V and 0 bases from J, with 12 bases between. CDR3 in amino acids: CASSVAGYRANTGELFF. In DNA form, the CDR3 reads TGTGCCAGCAGCGTAGCCGGCTACAGGGCGAACACCGGGGAGCTGTTTTTT.

The chain employs TRBV7-4 and TRBJ1-5, with a tentative D call TRBD1 (5 bases). Between the trimmed V and J ends, which lost 7 bases and 5 bases, there was a span of 15 bases. This CDR3 region has 14 residues. The V gene's germline CDR1 is SGHVT and CDR2 SQSDAQ. CDR3 DNA: TGTGCCAGCAAATTAGAACAGGTTCATCAGCCCCAGCATTTT. It encodes CASKLEQVHQPQHF.

J is TRBJ1-2 and V is TRBV3-1 (or the pseudogene TRBV3-2); maybe TRBD1 (5 bases). The V gene lost 3 bases and the J gene lost 4 bases, with 21 bases spanning the gap. The CDR3 is 17 residues long. Germline CDR1 and CDR2: LGHDT and YNNKEL (reference sequence). CDR3: CASSQDQLAGRFYGYTF. The CDR3 region has the DNA TGTGCCAGCAGCCAGGACCAATTGGCAGGGAGGTTCTATGGCTACACCTTC.

The rearrangement joins TRBV19 to TRBJ1-5; TRBD1 matches at 11 bases. This CDR3 is built from 18 residues. From germline, CDR1 is LNHDA and CDR2 SQIVND (reference sequence). V was clipped by 5 bases and J by 3 bases; unmatched bases: 12. The chain's CDR3 is CASSSTDRGLGDNQPQHF. The CDR3, as DNA: TGTGCCAGTAGTTCGACGGACAGGGGGCTGGGGGACAATCAGCCCCAGCATTTT.

This clone showed up just once. The rearrangement joins TRBV28 to TRBJ1-5, with D possibly being TRBD1 (6 bases). Trimming pared 6 bases from V and 2 bases from J, leaving 17 bases between. CDR1 and CDR2 (germline): MDHEN, SYDVKM. The CDR3 is made up of 16 amino acids. The chain's CDR3 is CASRLRGSNGNQPQHF. The CDR3 region has the DNA TGTGCCAGCAGACTTAGGGGGTCTAATGGCAATCAGCCCCAGCATTTT. Complete variable domain (other parts from reference TRBV28 and TRBJ1-5): DVKVTQSSRYLVKRTGEKVFLECVQDMDHENMFWYRQDPGLGLRLIYFSYDVKMKEKGDIPEGYSVSREKKERFSLILESASTNQTSMYLCASRLRGSNGNQPQHFGDGTRLSIL.

The chain couples TRBV5-6 to TRBJ2-1; TRBD2 aligns across 14 bases. The CDR3 consists of 18 residues. Germline assignment: CDR1 SGHDT and CDR2 YYEEEE. V dropped 3 bases and J dropped 0; count of bases not matched to a gene: 5. CDR3 sequence reads: CASSSGTSGRYSYNEQFF. The DNA of the CDR3 is TGTGCCAGCAGCTCCGGGACTAGCGGGAGATACTCCTACAATGAGCAGTTCTTC.

The chain combines TRBV5-4 with TRBJ2-7; 8 bases match TRBD2. V gave up 4 bases and J gave up 5 bases; unmatched junction bases: 11. CDR3 length: 15 amino acids. Germline V gene lookup returns CDR1 SGHNT and CDR2 YYREEE (reference sequence). The CDR3 region is CASSRREALSDEQYF. The DNA of the CDR3 is TGTGCCAGCAGCAGGCGGGAGGCCTTAAGTGACGAGCAGTACTTC. The whole variable domain, filled in from reference TRBV5-4 and TRBJ2-7, reads ETGVTQSPTHLIKTRGQQVTLRCSSQSGHNTVSWYQQALGQGPQFIFQYYREEENGRGNFPPRFSGLQFPNYSSELNVNALELDDSALYLCASSRREALSDEQYFGPGTRLTVT.

The chain employs TRBV5-1 and TRBJ1-6; 9 positions match TRBD1. V was clipped by 2 bases and J by 8 bases; unmatched bases: 8. Germline CDR1 SGHRS, CDR2 YFSETQ. This CDR3 spans 16 amino acids. The CDR3 spells CASSFSPGQGDSPLHF. The DNA for the CDR3 is TGCGCCAGCAGCTTCTCCCCGGGACAGGGCGATTCACCCCTCCACTTT.

The rearrangement joins TRBV6-5 to TRBJ1-2; tentatively, D is TRBD1 (6 bases). Trimming removed 4 bases at V and 2 bases at J, with 17 bases between. The CDR3 spans 16 residues. Germline lookup yields CDR1 MNHEY and CDR2 SVGAGI. The CDR3 DNA follows: TGTGCCAGCAGTTTACGGAACGGGGGGCCCAACTATGGCTACACCTTC. Translation: CASSLRNGGPNYGYTF.

V usage is TRBV5-1 and J usage is TRBJ1-1; D remains unclear. CDR1 SGHRS and CDR2 YFSETQ come from the germline V gene. V lost 3 bases, J lost 2 bases, and 11 bases lay in between. The CDR3 has 14 amino acids. The DNA for the CDR3 is TGCGCCAGCAGCTGGAGTATAGACAACACTGAAGCTTTCTTT. It encodes CASSWSIDNTEAFF.

The gene calls are TRBV28 and TRBJ2-7; D is undetermined. Trimming cost V 2 bases and J 6 bases, with 2 bases left between them. The CDR3 spans 10 residues. Germline-derived CDR1 and CDR2 are MDHEN and SYDVKM. CDR3 loop: CASSLREQYF. The CDR3 nucleotides read TGTGCCAGCAGTTTACGCGAGCAGTACTTC.

V and J are TRBV10-3 and TRBJ2-3, with 8 bases identical to TRBD2. The CDR3 sequence is 13 residues long. J gave up 4 bases and V 10 bases, and 7 bases lay outside the gene matches. From germline, CDR1 is ENHRY and CDR2 SYGVKD. CDR3 protein: CATNSGTADTQYF. Written as DNA, the CDR3 is TGTGCCACCAATAGCGGGACTGCAGATACGCAGTATTTT.

The J gene is TRBJ2-1, the V gene TRBV5-3; D unresolved. TRBV5-3 carries the ORF label, with uncertain function. CDR3 length: 15 amino acids. The ends were cut back, 0 bases at V and 5 bases at J, with 12 bases in the middle. The CDR3 DNA follows: TGTGCCAGAAGCTTGGCCTCTCTAGTCCACAATGAGCAGTTCTTC. The encoded protein is CARSLASLVHNEQFF.

The chain links TRBV7-3 to TRBJ2-3; 13 bases fit TRBD2. CDR3 length: 17 amino acids. Germline assignment: CDR1 SGHTA and CDR2 FQGTGA. Losses at the gene ends were 5 bases for V and 2 bases for J; bases not matched to a gene: 7. In DNA, the CDR3 is TGTGCCAGCAGCCCATGGACTAGCGGGAGTTTCACAGATACGCAGTATTTT. Amino acid sequence: CASSPWTSGSFTDTQYF.

This chain connects TRBV11-3 to TRBJ2-1; TRBD2 aligns across 12 bases. CDR1 is SGHNT, CDR2 YENEEA, per germline. CDR3 size: 16 residues. Trimming took 1 base from V and 7 from J; bases not matched to a gene: 5. CDR3 bases: TGTGCCAGCAGCTTAGGGGGGCTAGCGGGAGGGAATGAGCAGTTCTTC. This translates into CASSLGGLAGGNEQFF.

This clone showed up just once. V usage is TRBV10-3 and J usage is TRBJ1-5; 12 nucleotides line up with TRBD1. CDR3 length: 16 residues. Germline V gives CDR1 ENHRY, CDR2 SYGVKD. The J segment lost 6 bases and the V segment lost 0 bases, leaving 3 bases of the junction unmatched. CDR3 amino acids: CAISESGTGGGQPQHF. Here the CDR3 DNA reads TGTGCCATCAGTGAGTCGGGGACAGGGGGCGGTCAGCCCCAGCATTTT.

The chain links TRBV6-6 to TRBJ1-5; D remains ambiguous. Between the trimmed V and J ends, which lost 7 bases and 0 bases, there was a span of 10 bases. Per germline, CDR1 MNHNY and CDR2 SVGAGI (reference sequence). The CDR3 runs to 14 residues. The CDR3, as DNA: TGTGCCAGCATCCCCGTAAATAGCAATCAGCCCCAGCATTTT. It codes for CASIPVNSNQPQHF.

The chain links TRBV7-3 to TRBJ1-4; TRBD1 agrees at 7 bases. J gave up 3 bases and V 1 base, and 8 bases lay outside the gene matches. The germline CDR1 and CDR2 sequences are SGHTA and FQGTGA. There are 17 residues in the CDR3. CDR3: CASSLRARGFANEKLFF. The CDR3 DNA sequence: TGTGCCAGCAGCTTAAGGGCCAGGGGGTTCGCTAATGAAAAACTGTTTTTT.

The V gene is TRBV5-4, the J gene TRBJ2-1; 7 bases map to TRBD2. With 4 bases clipped from V and 4 bases from J, the junction kept 5 bases outside the gene matches. Germline V gene data show CDR1 as SGHNT and CDR2 as YYREEE (reference sequence). The CDR3 is 14 residues long. CDR3 sequence reads: CASSPSGIYNEQFF. CDR3 DNA sequence: TGTGCCAGCAGCCCGAGCGGGATTTACAATGAGCAGTTCTTC. Supplemented by reference TRBV5-4 and TRBJ2-1, the full variable domain reads ETGVTQSPTHLIKTRGQQVTLRCSSQSGHNTVSWYQQALGQGPQFIFQYYREEENGRGNFPPRFSGLQFPNYSSELNVNALELDDSALYLCASSPSGIYNEQFFGPGTRLTVL.

In this sample, this clone turned up a few times. This rearrangement joins TRBV7-9 to TRBJ1-1; D is uncertain. The CDR3 is 14 amino acids. Germline V gene sequence: CDR1 SEHNR, CDR2 FQNEAQ (reference sequence). Deletions cut 2 bases from V and 1 base from J, with 8 bases between. The CDR3 nucleotides are TGTGCCAGCAGCTTACTGCGGGGGAACACTGAAGCTTTCTTT. Encoded protein: CASSLLRGNTEAFF. The variable domain in full, with the rest retrieved from reference TRBV7-9 and TRBJ1-1, is DTGVSQNPRHKITKRGQNVTFRCDPISEHNRLYWYRQTLGQGPEFLTYFQNEAQLEKSRLLSDRFSAERPKGSFSTLEIQRTEQGDSAMYLCASSLLRGNTEAFFGQGTRLTVV.

The V call is TRBV29-1, the J call TRBJ2-7; D might be TRBD1 (5 bases). The CDR3 contains 13 residues. V dropped 4 bases and J dropped 7 bases, with 17 bases sitting between them. CDR1 SQVTM and CDR2 ANQGSEA come from the germline V gene. The CDR3 reads CSVGASGIGEQYF. Here the CDR3 DNA reads TGCAGCGTTGGCGCTTCAGGGATTGGGGAGCAGTACTTC.

The chain carries TRBV2 and TRBJ1-1; the match to TRBD1 covers 8 bases. This CDR3 contains 14 residues. V was pared by 6 bases and J by 1 base, with 4 bases of the junction left unmatched. CDR1 and CDR2 (germline): SNHLY, FYNNEI. CDR3 nucleotides: TGTGCCAGCAGGCCGGGACAGGCGAACACTGAAGCTTTCTTT. This translates into CASRPGQANTEAFF.

The rearrangement links TRBV24-1 to TRBJ1-4, with 9 bases that match TRBD1. With V trimmed by 1 base and J by 5 bases, 4 bases remained unmatched. Germline values: CDR1 KGHDR, CDR2 SFDVKD. This CDR3 region has 16 residues. CDR3 sequence reads: CATSDFSTGGNEKLFF. DNA of the CDR3: TGTGCCACCAGTGATTTCTCGACAGGGGGAAATGAAAAACTGTTTTTT.

This clone was detected once. This rearrangement joins TRBV5-6 to TRBJ1-1; D is undetermined. V was trimmed by 0 bases and J by 5 bases, leaving 8 bases between them. Germline assignment: CDR1 SGHDT and CDR2 YYEEEE. CDR3 length: 13 residues. CDR3: CASSLAFRTEAFF. CDR3 DNA: TGTGCCAGCAGCTTGGCCTTCCGGACTGAAGCTTTCTTT.

This chain joins TRBV29-1 and TRBJ1-2; possible D gene TRBD1, 5 bases. The CDR3 sequence is 11 residues long. The germline gives CDR1 SQVTM, CDR2 ANQGSEA. Trimming removed 6 bases at V and 8 bases at J, with 13 bases between. DNA for the CDR3: TGCAGCGTCGCGGACGGGGGAGGCTACACCTTC. Protein sequence: CSVADGGGYTF.